Shown below are 31 T cell receptor beta chains from a single sample sequenced in a study of a mutant IDH1 vaccine in newly diagnosed glioma. Time point described: baseline, week 1 (first vaccination visit). Noted treatment: pre-vaccination baseline after standard-of-care therapy. TCRdb's table, derived via immunoSEQ multiplex PCR, lists solely in-frame clones and lacks some. Of about 30,000 clones in the sample, about 80% were seen once. The material sequenced was PBMCs, taken from a glioma patient treated with radiotherapy, temozolomide or both. The receptors here all came from a man aged 30 to 45 with glioma.

The chain couples TRBV11-2 to TRBJ2-5; D is unclear. V was shortened by 4 bases and J by 5 bases, with 11 bases between the two germline ends. Germline CDR1 SGHAT, CDR2 FQNNGV. The CDR3 has 13 residues. The CDR3 sequence: CASSSGRWETQYF. Here the CDR3 DNA reads TGTGCCAGCAGCTCGGGTCGGTGGGAGACCCAGTACTTC.

This chain uses TRBV2 with TRBJ2-3, with D perhaps matching TRBD1 (6 bases). This CDR3 comprises 16 residues. Germline V gene data show CDR1 as SNHLY and CDR2 as FYNNEI. V was shortened by 1 base and J by 5 bases, with 16 bases between the two germline ends. CDR3: CASSEGFGQSGDTQYF. The CDR3 nucleotides are TGTGCCAGCAGTGAAGGGTTTGGACAGTCAGGAGATACGCAGTATTTT.

This chain links TRBV5-1 with TRBJ2-3; 7 nucleotides agree with TRBD2. This CDR3 region has 13 residues. The trim removed 5 bases at V and 1 base at J, leaving 1 base unmatched. Per germline, CDR1 SGHRS and CDR2 YFSETQ. CDR3 DNA: TGCGCCAGCAGGAGCGGGGGCACAGATACGCAGTATTTT. Translating gives CASRSGGTDTQYF.

The rearrangement joins TRBV6-5 to TRBJ1-2, with 8 bases lining up with TRBD1. The junction had 4 bases not matched to a gene; V was cut back by 6 bases and J by 4 bases. The CDR3 is made up of 13 amino acids. The germline V gene has CDR1 MNHEY and CDR2 SVGAGI. The CDR3 is CASRLDRVYGYTF. The CDR3 DNA is TGTGCCAGCAGACTGGACAGGGTCTATGGCTACACCTTC.

The chain uses TRBV2 and TRBJ2-7; D unresolved. Trimming pared 10 bases from V and 3 bases from J, leaving 22 bases between. There are 15 residues in the CDR3. Germline CDR1 and CDR2: SNHLY and FYNNEI. Here the CDR3 DNA reads TGTGCCACTAAGCGAGAGGCCCAACTGGGCTACGAGCAGTACTTC. It yields the protein CATKREAQLGYEQYF.

The rearrangement uses TRBV28 and TRBJ1-5; 11 positions match TRBD1. The CDR3 sequence is 17 residues long. The ends lost 6 bases at V and 1 base at J; junction bases unmatched: 8. Germline lookup yields CDR1 MDHEN and CDR2 SYDVKM. CDR3 in amino acids: CASSLPRDRGSNQPQHF. The CDR3 coding sequence is TGTGCCAGCAGCTTACCTCGGGACAGGGGGAGCAATCAGCCCCAGCATTTT.

The chain joins TRBV18 to TRBJ2-5, with 8 bases aligning to TRBD1. There are 15 residues in the CDR3. Germline V gene sequence: CDR1 KGHSH, CDR2 LQKENI. Trimming took 2 bases from V and 6 from J; bases not matched to a gene: 8. CDR3: CASSPSQDRVQTQYF. For the CDR3, the DNA is TGTGCCAGCTCACCAAGTCAGGACAGGGTACAGACCCAGTACTTC.

This chain uses TRBV2 with TRBJ1-5; no clear D. This CDR3 has 14 amino acids. Deletions cut 5 bases from V and 1 base from J, with 9 bases between. Germline V gives CDR1 SNHLY, CDR2 FYNNEI. The CDR3: CASSRIGSNQPQHF. CDR3 nucleotide sequence: TGTGCCAGCAGTAGGATCGGAAGCAATCAGCCCCAGCATTTT.

This chain links TRBV6-5 with TRBJ2-7; D is possibly TRBD1 (6 bases). Trimming stripped 6 bases from V and 3 bases from J, with 18 bases between. The CDR3 loop spans 15 amino acids. CDR1 is MNHEY, CDR2 SVGAGI, per germline. The CDR3 reads CASRAPRQALYEQYF. CDR3 in DNA: TGTGCCAGCAGGGCGCCCCGACAGGCCCTCTACGAGCAGTACTTC.

The V call is TRBV19, the J call TRBJ1-1, with D possibly matching TRBD1 (5 bases). The ends were cut back, 4 bases at V and 4 bases at J, with 16 bases in the middle. Per germline, CDR1 LNHDA and CDR2 SQIVND (reference sequence). The CDR3 consists of 15 residues. CDR3 protein: CASSSSYGRGTEAFF. CDR3 in DNA: TGTGCCAGTAGTAGCTCGTACGGGAGGGGCACTGAAGCTTTCTTT. The full variable domain, in which reference TRBV19 and TRBJ1-1 provide the parts outside the CDR3, is DGGITQSPKYLFRKEGQNVTLSCEQNLNHDAMYWYRQDPGQGLRLIYYSQIVNDFQKGDIAEGYSVSREKKESFPLTVTSAQKNPTAFYLCASSSSYGRGTEAFFGQGTRLTVV.

The CDR3 loop is CAWSVRPSTDTQYF. Here the CDR3 DNA reads TGTGCCTGGAGTGTAAGGCCTAGCACAGATACGCAGTATTTT. The gene calls are TRBV30 and TRBJ2-3; D remains unclear. The germline CDR1 and CDR2 sequences are GTSNPN and SVGIG (reference sequence). The ends were cut back, 0 bases at V and 0 bases at J, with 7 bases in the middle. The CDR3 has 14 amino acids.

The sample holds one count of this clone. This chain connects TRBV11-2 to TRBJ1-4; D ambiguous. Germline CDR1 and CDR2: SGHAT and FQNNGV. Trimming stripped 6 bases from V and 5 bases from J, with 10 bases between. This CDR3 spans 13 amino acids. As DNA, the CDR3 is TGTGCCAGCAGGAAGGGCCCGAATGAAAAACTGTTTTTT. It yields the protein CASRKGPNEKLFF.

The chain couples TRBV5-4 to TRBJ1-2; a weak D match, TRBD1 (5 bases). The CDR3 is 14 amino acids. V was shortened by 4 bases and J by 8 bases, with 18 bases between the two germline ends. Germline-derived CDR1 and CDR2 are SGHNT and YYREEE (reference sequence). CDR3 sequence reads: CASSGGTRARGYTF. CDR3 nucleotide sequence: TGTGCCAGCAGCGGGGGGACGAGGGCGCGGGGCTACACCTTC.

V and J are TRBV6-5 and TRBJ1-2; 7 bases map to TRBD1. The CDR3 totals 13 residues. Unmatched junction bases numbered 1, after V lost 2 bases and J lost 4 bases. Per germline, CDR1 MNHEY and CDR2 SVGAGI. In nucleotides, the CDR3 is TGTGCCAGCAGTTACGCAGGGGGCTATGGCTACACCTTC. Translated: CASSYAGGYGYTF.

This clone was observed a single time. V usage is TRBV5-4 and J usage is TRBJ2-1, with TRBD2 matching 7 bases. This CDR3 is built from 15 residues. Germline CDR1 and CDR2: SGHNT and YYREEE (reference sequence). V trimming: 1 base; J trimming: 5 bases; junction bases outside the gene matches: 6. CDR3 in DNA: TGTGCCAGCAGCTTGCGGCGGGGGAGTCACAATGAGCAGTTCTTC. Its protein is CASSLRRGSHNEQFF.

The chain is built from TRBV25-1 and TRBJ2-7; no definite D call. Germline-derived CDR1 and CDR2 are MGHDK and SYGVNS. The CDR3 loop spans 12 amino acids. Trimming removed 4 bases at V and 5 bases at J, with 9 bases between. CDR3 loop: CASSGGRDEQYF. The CDR3 DNA reads as TGTGCCAGCAGTGGAGGAAGGGACGAGCAGTACTTC.

This chain joins TRBV29-1 and TRBJ2-3; 9 nucleotides match TRBD2. The CDR3 contains 14 residues. V lost 5 bases and J lost 2; bases outside the gene matches: 5. Germline CDR1 reads SQVTM; CDR2 reads ANQGSEA. This CDR3 reads CSVILAGATDTQYF. DNA of the CDR3: TGCAGCGTTATTTTAGCGGGGGCCACAGATACGCAGTATTTT.

This chain joins TRBV11-2 and TRBJ1-2, with 7 nucleotides matching TRBD1. Trimming took 6 bases from V and 0 from J; bases not matched to a gene: 13. The CDR3 is 17 amino acids. From germline, CDR1 is SGHAT and CDR2 FQNNGV. CDR3 in DNA: TGTGCCAGCAGTCTCGACAGGGTCGGGGGAACTAACTATGGCTACACCTTC. This encodes CASSLDRVGGTNYGYTF.

The sample holds one count of this clone. The chain couples TRBV30 to TRBJ2-3; D uncertain. With 0 bases removed from V and 4 bases from J, the gap between germline ends came to 11 bases. CDR3 length: 14 residues. Germline CDR1 GTSNPN, CDR2 SVGIG (reference sequence). CDR3 in amino acids: CAWSVDAPPDTQYF. DNA for the CDR3: TGTGCCTGGAGTGTTGACGCCCCTCCAGATACGCAGTATTTT.

This chain links TRBV15 with TRBJ1-4; 7 bases match TRBD1. After removal of 8 bases from V and 3 bases from J, the junction contained 3 bases not matched to a gene. Germline V gene data show CDR1 as LNHNV and CDR2 as YYDKDF (reference sequence). The CDR3 is 13 amino acids. The CDR3 region is CATGGTANEKLFF. The DNA for the CDR3 is TGTGCCACCGGGGGGACAGCTAATGAAAAACTGTTTTTT.

This chain connects TRBV4-1 to TRBJ2-7; 7 bases fit TRBD2. Trimming removed 0 bases from V and 2 bases from J; junction bases left unmatched: 10. This CDR3 comprises 17 residues. Germline CDR1 and CDR2: MGHRA and YSYEKL. The DNA for the CDR3 is TGCGCCAGCAGCCAAGATCCTCCGAGACTAGCTACCTACGAGCAGTACTTC. This gives the protein CASSQDPPRLATYEQYF.

This clone was recorded only once. The CDR3 loop reads CASSESDSYNEQFF. In DNA, the CDR3 is TGCGCCAGCAGTGAGTCAGACTCTTACAATGAGCAGTTCTTC. This chain joins TRBV10-1 and TRBJ2-1; D gene unclear. V lost 0 bases and J lost 4, with 7 bases in between. Germline values: CDR1 WNHNN, CDR2 SYGVQD (reference sequence). The CDR3 is 14 amino acids.

V and J are TRBV9 and TRBJ1-1; 8 bases are a match to TRBD1. Germline CDR1 and CDR2: SGDLS and YYNGEE. This CDR3 region has 15 residues. Trimming at V came to 3 bases and at J to 4 bases, leaving 8 bases not matched to a gene. The CDR3 sequence: CASSAGQGWTTEAFF. The DNA of the CDR3 is TGTGCCAGCAGCGCCGGACAGGGATGGACCACTGAAGCTTTCTTT.

This clone showed up just once. The chain employs TRBV19 and TRBJ2-7; D is possibly TRBD2 (5 bases). The CDR3 extends over 15 amino acids. Trimming pared 3 bases from V and 3 bases from J, leaving 15 bases between. Germline-derived CDR1 and CDR2 are LNHDA and SQIVND (reference sequence). The CDR3 protein is CASSIMPAELYEQYF. CDR3 sequence (DNA): TGTGCCAGTAGTATTATGCCAGCGGAGCTCTACGAGCAGTACTTC.

This chain links TRBV5-4 with TRBJ2-7; TRBD1 matches 9 bases. The V gene end was trimmed by 4 bases and the J gene end by 2 bases; junction bases not matched to a gene: 10. The germline V gene has CDR1 SGHNT and CDR2 YYREEE (reference sequence). The CDR3 extends over 16 amino acids. CDR3 sequence (DNA): TGTGCCAGCAGCCTTGCCCCCGGGACAGGGACCTACGAGCAGTACTTC. It translates to CASSLAPGTGTYEQYF.

This clone has a single count. The chain combines TRBV4-1 with TRBJ2-5; D could derive from TRBD1 or TRBD2 (5 bases each). V lost 1 base and J 4 bases, leaving 10 bases between the germline ends. The CDR3 spans 14 residues. Looked up from germline, CDR1 is MGHRA and CDR2 is YSYEKL. CDR3 nucleotide sequence: TGCGCCAGCAGCCAAGTTGGGACCTCAGAGACCCAGTACTTC. Translation gives CASSQVGTSETQYF.

This clone occurred once. The CDR3 bases are TGCGCCAGCAGCCAAGATCGGGGCGGGGGGATCTACGAGCAGTACTTC. Protein: CASSQDRGGGIYEQYF. The chain couples TRBV4-3 to TRBJ2-7; 8 bases match TRBD2. Germline CDR1 reads LGHNA; CDR2 reads YSLEER. CDR3 length equals 16 residues. J lost 3 bases, V lost 0 bases, and 7 bases had no gene match.

The J gene is TRBJ2-2, the V gene TRBV7-9; D uncertain. The CDR3 totals 13 residues. Trimming pared 5 bases from V and 0 bases from J, leaving 4 bases between. CDR1 is SEHNR and CDR2 is FQNEAQ in the germline V gene (reference sequence). CDR3 region: CASSPSNTGELFF. CDR3 nucleotide sequence: TGTGCCAGCAGCCCCTCGAACACCGGGGAGCTGTTTTTT.

The genes are TRBV9 and TRBJ1-5; TRBD1 is a possible D gene (6 bases). Between the trimmed V and J ends, which lost 1 base and 0 bases, there was a span of 20 bases. The CDR3 totals 19 residues. The germline CDR1 and CDR2 sequences are SGDLS and YYNGEE. The CDR3 DNA reads TGTGCCAGCAGCGTATGCGTCAGGGGATTTGGGTATAGCAATCAGCCCCAGCATTTT. This sequence encodes CASSVCVRGFGYSNQPQHF.

This clone occurred once. This chain joins TRBV13 and TRBJ2-1; D gene unclear. Trimming pared 0 bases from V and 7 bases from J, leaving 4 bases between. Germline lookup yields CDR1 PRHDT and CDR2 FYEKMQ (reference sequence). The CDR3 extends over 12 amino acids. The CDR3 nucleotides read TGTGCCAGCAGCTTAGGTCTGAATGAGCAGTTCTTC. This codes for CASSLGLNEQFF.

The J gene is TRBJ2-5, the V gene TRBV12-5, with D perhaps TRBD2 (5 bases). The V gene lost 5 bases and the J gene lost 2 bases, with 21 bases spanning the gap. Germline loops: CDR1 LGHNT, CDR2 FRNRAP. The CDR3 contains 17 residues. CDR3 sequence (DNA): TGTGCTAGTGGTCCCCAATTACTAGTCGCGATTCAAGAGACCCAGTACTTC. It translates to CASGPQLLVAIQETQYF.